This T cell receptor (beta chain) was sequenced in a study of regulatory T cells in long-lasting Graves disease. Time point described: persistent/refractory GD, antithyroid drugs over 5 years with positive TRAb. Isolated PBMC RNA provided the starting material for the TCR library. Germline assignment: CDR1 SQVTM and CDR2 ANQGSEA. V gave up 2 bases and J gave up 5 bases; unmatched junction bases: 0. This CDR3 contains 13 residues. TCR beta libraries were built with iRepertoire HTBI primers and Arm-PCR of CDR3 regions. TCRdb redid the calling of the multiplex PCR reads with MiXCR, one entry per CDR3 protein. The data show about 290,000 distinct CDR3 sequences, approximately 20% seen once.

The chain links TRBV29-1 to TRBJ2-1; the match to TRBD2 covers 10 bases. The sequence came from a female donor with Graves disease. The sequencing used peripheral blood mononuclear cells (PBMCs), collected when the disease was refractory, from a patient treated with antithyroid drugs. The CDR3 DNA sequence: TGCAGCGTTGAAACTAGCGGGGACAATGAGCAGTTCTTC. Translating it yields CSVETSGDNEQFF.